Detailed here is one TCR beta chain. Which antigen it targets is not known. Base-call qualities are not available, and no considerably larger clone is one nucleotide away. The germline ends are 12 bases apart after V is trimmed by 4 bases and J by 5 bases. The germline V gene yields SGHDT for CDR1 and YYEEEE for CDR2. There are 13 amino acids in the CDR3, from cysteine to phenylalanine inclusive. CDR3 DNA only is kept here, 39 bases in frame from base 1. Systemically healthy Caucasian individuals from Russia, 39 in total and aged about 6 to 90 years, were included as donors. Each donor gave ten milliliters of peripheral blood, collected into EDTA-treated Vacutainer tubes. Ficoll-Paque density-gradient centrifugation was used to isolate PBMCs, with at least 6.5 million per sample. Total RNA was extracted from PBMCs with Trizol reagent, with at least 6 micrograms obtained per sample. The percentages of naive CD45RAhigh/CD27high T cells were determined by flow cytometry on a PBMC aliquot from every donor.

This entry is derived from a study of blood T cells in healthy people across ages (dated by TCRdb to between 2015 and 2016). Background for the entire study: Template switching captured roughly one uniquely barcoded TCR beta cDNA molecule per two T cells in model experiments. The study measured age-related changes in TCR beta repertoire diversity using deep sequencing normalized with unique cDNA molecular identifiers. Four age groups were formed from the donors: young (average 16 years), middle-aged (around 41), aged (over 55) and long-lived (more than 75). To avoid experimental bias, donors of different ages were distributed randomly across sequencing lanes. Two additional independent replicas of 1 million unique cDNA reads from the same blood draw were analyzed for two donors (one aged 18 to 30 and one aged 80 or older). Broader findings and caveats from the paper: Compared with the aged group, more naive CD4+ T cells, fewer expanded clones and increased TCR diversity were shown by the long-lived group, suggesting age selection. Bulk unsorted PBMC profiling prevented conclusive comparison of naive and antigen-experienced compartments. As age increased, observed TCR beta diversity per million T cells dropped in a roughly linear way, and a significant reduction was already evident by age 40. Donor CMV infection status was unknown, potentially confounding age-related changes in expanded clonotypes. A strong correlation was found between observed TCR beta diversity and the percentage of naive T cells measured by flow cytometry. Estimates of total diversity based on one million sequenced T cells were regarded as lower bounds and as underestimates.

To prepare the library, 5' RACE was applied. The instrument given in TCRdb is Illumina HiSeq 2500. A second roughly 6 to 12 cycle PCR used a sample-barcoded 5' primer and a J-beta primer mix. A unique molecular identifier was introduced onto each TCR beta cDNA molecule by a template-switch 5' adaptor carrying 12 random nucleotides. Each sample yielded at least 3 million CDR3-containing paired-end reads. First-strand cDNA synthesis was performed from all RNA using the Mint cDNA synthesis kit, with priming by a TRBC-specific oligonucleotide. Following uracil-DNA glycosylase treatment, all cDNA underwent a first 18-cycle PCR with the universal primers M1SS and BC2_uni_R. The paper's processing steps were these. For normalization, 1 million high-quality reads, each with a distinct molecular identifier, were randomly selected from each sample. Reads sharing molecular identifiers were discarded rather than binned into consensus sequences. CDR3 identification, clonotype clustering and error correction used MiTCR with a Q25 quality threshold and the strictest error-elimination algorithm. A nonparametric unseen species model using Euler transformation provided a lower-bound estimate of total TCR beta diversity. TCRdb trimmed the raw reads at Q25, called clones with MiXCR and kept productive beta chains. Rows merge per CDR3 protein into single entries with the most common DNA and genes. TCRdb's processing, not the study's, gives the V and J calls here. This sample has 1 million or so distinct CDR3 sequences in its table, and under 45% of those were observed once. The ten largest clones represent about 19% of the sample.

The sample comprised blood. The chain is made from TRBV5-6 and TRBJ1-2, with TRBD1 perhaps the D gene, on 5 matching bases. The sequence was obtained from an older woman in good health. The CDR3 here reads CASSEVQEYGYTF. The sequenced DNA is TGTGCCAGCAGCGAAGTACAGGAGTATGGCTACACCTTC. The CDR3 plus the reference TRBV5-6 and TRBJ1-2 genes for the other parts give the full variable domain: DAGVTQSPTHLIKTRGQQVTLRCSPKSGHDTVSWYQQALGQGPQFIFQYYEEEERQRGNFPDRFSGHQFPNYSSELNVNALLLGDSALYLCASSEVQEYGYTFGSGTRLTVV.